The rows below give T cell receptor beta chains drawn from one sample of a study of post-analysis software for immune sequencing data. TCRdb analysed the PCR reads with MiXCR anew, one entry per CDR3 protein. This repertoire shows hundreds of thousands of distinct CDR3 sequences, 55% to 60% found once; its top ten account for over 9%. Sequenced input: blood. The receptors come from a girl aged 2 to 10 with multiple sclerosis. Both conserved end residues are trimmed from each CDR3.

cdr3_aa v_call cdr3_length
SVEGLAGAPHNERF TRBV29-1 14
SARQGADTEAF TRBV20-1 11
ATSRGPSSDTQY TRBV15 12
ASSLEGRATDTQY TRBV5-1 13
ASSLAGAGSDTQY TRBV5-1 13
ASSWTSGEEETQY TRBV7-3 13
ASRPTGGSENIQY TRBV5-1 13
ASSKGLAGHTDTQY TRBV7-3 14
ASSGYRERYYGYT TRBV7-9 13
ASRQENENTGAF TRBV12-3/TRBV12-4 12
ASIRDTGYQETQY TRBV5-1 13
SASPGAPSEQY TRBV20-1 11
SARGIGSYNEQF TRBV20-1 12
ASSFSSVVLQETQY TRBV11-2 14
ASSYSSQGTQY TRBV6-2/TRBV6-3 11
ASSALKGAQAKNIQY TRBV7-9 15
ATSRIQQDQETQY TRBV24-1 13
ASSGRDRGRRETQY TRBV7-2 14
ASSVGWPPPRDRARTGANVLT TRBV9 21
SASSGGRTDTQY TRBV20-1 12
SARGKSETQY TRBV20-1 10
ASTALGTKALF TRBV19 11
ASSLPVRLPYQETQY TRBV5-5 15
ASSHSTGEQGYT TRBV4-1 12
ASAFVRDTQY TRBV6-6 10
ASSYSIPGGSNQPQH TRBV6-5 15
ASSTRTVPYEQY TRBV6-6 12
SATRDKGETQY TRBV20-1 11
ASSLGVNGYT TRBV6-1 10
ASKTGPSTDTQY TRBV2 12
ASSPRTGGVVNGQF TRBV12-3/TRBV12-4 14
ASSIRSDSNYGYT TRBV19 13
ATSRGSRDRETQY TRBV15 13
ASSRGGAVEKETQY TRBV7-6 14
ASSPLGGPAWGYT TRBV18 13
SARDRSSNTEAF TRBV20-1 12
ASSVGGLAGLQETQY TRBV9 15
ASSLDTGRIGKLF TRBV5-1 13
ASSQTRGEKLF TRBV4-1 11
ASSSTSGRDTDTQY TRBV5-1 14
ASSELGYGRSGNQPQH TRBV6-1 16
ASRPGQGIGYT TRBV6-5 11